These 11 T cell receptor beta chains were all obtained from the same sample, sequenced in a study of neurological immune-mediated disorders. In TCRdb, the 5' RACE reads were re-called with MiXCR into one record per CDR3 protein. There are tens of thousands of distinct CDR3 sequences in the sample; 1.9% occur only once, and less than 2.5% lies in the top ten. The sample taken for sequencing was PBMCs. Every receptor here comes from a woman between 40 and 55 years old with multiple sclerosis.

Ten or more counts support this clonotype. The V and J genes are TRBV20-1 and TRBJ1-3; tentatively, D is TRBD1 (6 bases). Trimming took off 6 bases at V and 4 bases at J, with 16 bases between the two ends. Germline CDR1 DFQATT, CDR2 SNEGSKA (reference sequence). The CDR3 is 14 amino acids. The CDR3 region has the DNA TGCAGTGCAGACGGGGGCGCCTCCGGAAACACCATATATTTT. The encoded protein is CSADGGASGNTIYF.

Comment on this clonotype: It may be a read error: a sequence one base away is much more abundant. The chain uses TRBV6-2 or TRBV6-3 and TRBJ2-2, with D perhaps being TRBD1 or TRBD2 (5 bases each). Trimming took 8 bases from V and 8 from J, leaving 15 bases between them. The CDR3 loop spans 13 amino acids. Germline CDR1 is MNHEY and CDR2 is SVGEGT. In DNA, the CDR3 is TGTGCCAGCGACCGGCTCGGGGCTGGGGAGCTGTTTTTT. This encodes CASDRLGAGELFF.

This clonotype was picked up many times. The V and J genes are TRBV20-1 and TRBJ2-1; D possibly corresponds to TRBD2 (6 bases). The CDR3 has 16 amino acids. Trimming left V 0 bases short and J 3 bases short, with 15 bases between. Germline loops: CDR1 DFQATT, CDR2 SNEGSKA (reference sequence). The CDR3 DNA sequence: TGCAGTGCTAGAGATCGGGCGGCGGGGAACTACAATGAGCAGTTCTTC. It yields the protein CSARDRAAGNYNEQFF.

Ten or more counts support this clonotype. The J gene is TRBJ1-2, the V gene TRBV6-1; maybe TRBD1 (6 bases). The CDR3 consists of 14 residues. The germline V gene encodes CDR1 MNHNS and CDR2 SASEGT. V lost 8 bases to trimming and J lost 6 bases, with 19 bases between them. CDR3 coding DNA: TGTGCCAGCCAGATTTGGGGGCAGGAGGATGGCTACACCTTC. Amino acid sequence: CASQIWGQEDGYTF.

This clonotype occurred many times. The chain carries TRBV5-1 and TRBJ1-1; 8 bases align to TRBD1. Per germline, CDR1 SGHRS and CDR2 YFSETQ. This CDR3 contains 15 residues. V shed 5 bases and J 1 base; nucleotides not matched to a gene: 7. The DNA of the CDR3 is TGCGCCAGCAGGAAACCGACAGGGGCGAACACTGAAGCTTTCTTT. Translation gives CASRKPTGANTEAFF.

Many counts were recorded for this clonotype. The chain uses TRBV5-1 and TRBJ1-1; the D gene is possibly TRBD1 (5 bases). Trimming stripped 1 base from V and 4 bases from J, with 14 bases between. The germline V gene has CDR1 SGHRS and CDR2 YFSETQ. The CDR3 consists of 15 residues. The CDR3: CASSLMGEAGTEAFF. In nucleotides, the CDR3 is TGCGCCAGCAGCTTGATGGGGGAAGCGGGCACTGAAGCTTTCTTT.

This clonotype was detected ten times or more. The V gene is TRBV10-3, the J gene TRBJ1-6; D remains ambiguous. The germline gives CDR1 ENHRY, CDR2 SYGVKD. The ends were cut back, 6 bases at V and 7 bases at J, with 10 bases in the middle. The CDR3 runs 13 residues. CDR3 nucleotides: TGTGCCATCAGGCCGGAAAACAATTCACCCCTCCACTTT. Amino acid sequence: CAIRPENNSPLHF.

This clonotype has ten or more counts. The chain links TRBV7-9 to TRBJ2-7, with D perhaps matching TRBD1 or TRBD2 (7 bases each). V was cut by 7 bases and J by 1 base, with 14 bases left in between. This CDR3 is 14 amino acids long. Germline CDR1 reads SEHNR; CDR2 reads FQNEAQ (reference sequence). The CDR3 region has the DNA TGTGCCAGCACCCCAGGGGGGGTGTCCTACGAGCAGTACTTC. This encodes CASTPGGVSYEQYF.

This clonotype was observed many times. The rearrangement joins TRBV19 to TRBJ2-7; D gene uncertain. V was cut by 3 bases and J by 3 bases, with 12 bases left in between. There are 14 residues in the CDR3. CDR1 is LNHDA, CDR2 SQIVND, per germline (reference sequence). CDR3 DNA: TGTGCCAGTAGTATTGGGTTGTCTTACTACGAGCAGTACTTC. It is translated as CASSIGLSYYEQYF.

This clonotype was counted ten times or more. The chain links TRBV5-1 to TRBJ2-7; 14 nucleotides line up with TRBD2. The length of the CDR3 is 18 residues. With 3 bases clipped from V and 0 bases from J, the junction kept 8 bases outside the gene matches. In germline, CDR1 is SGHRS, CDR2 YFSETQ. CDR3: CASSSGLAGALSSYEQYF. CDR3 coding DNA: TGCGCCAGCAGCTCGGGACTAGCGGGGGCTTTAAGCTCCTACGAGCAGTACTTC.

This clonotype was found many times. J is TRBJ2-1 and V is TRBV10-3, with 10 bases matching TRBD1. This CDR3 is built from 17 residues. V shed 4 bases and J 6 bases; nucleotides not matched to a gene: 12. Germline assignment: CDR1 ENHRY and CDR2 SYGVKD. The CDR3 sequence is CAISGPRDRGSSNEQFF. The CDR3 region has the DNA TGTGCCATCAGTGGCCCCCGGGACAGGGGCTCATCCAATGAGCAGTTCTTC.